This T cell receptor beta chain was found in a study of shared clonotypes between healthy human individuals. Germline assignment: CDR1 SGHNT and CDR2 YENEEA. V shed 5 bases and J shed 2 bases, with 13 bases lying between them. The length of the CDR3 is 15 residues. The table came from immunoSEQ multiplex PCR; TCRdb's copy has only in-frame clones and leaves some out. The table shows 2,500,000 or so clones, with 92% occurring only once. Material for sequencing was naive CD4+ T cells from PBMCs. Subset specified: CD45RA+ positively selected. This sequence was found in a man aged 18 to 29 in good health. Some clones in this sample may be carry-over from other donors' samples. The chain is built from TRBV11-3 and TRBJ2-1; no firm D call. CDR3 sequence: CASSQTPYTYNEQFF. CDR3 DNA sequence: TGTGCCAGCAGCCAAACCCCGTATACCTACAATGAGCAGTTCTTC.